Given below is one TCR beta chain in context. Its specificity is unknown. These data come from a study of cytomegalovirus exposure and HLA in healthy donors. Notes on the study in general: An analysis that was carried out later associated some 17,000 TCR beta sequences with HLA alleles at 0.05 false discovery rate.

PCR primers comprised 60 Vbeta and 13 Jbeta primers. Data came from immunoSEQ multiplex PCR; TCRdb stores just in-frame clones and leaves some out. The sample has 140,000 to 150,000 clones, around two thirds seen once. The CDR3 is 15 amino acids. Per the germline V gene, CDR1 is SEHNR and CDR2 is FQNEAQ (reference sequence). With 10 bases clipped from V and 5 bases from J, the junction kept 12 bases outside the gene matches. This receptor was obtained from an older woman in good health and CMV-seropositive. V and J are TRBV7-9 and TRBJ2-5; 11 nucleotides align to TRBD1. Sequencing was carried out using PBMCs. The CDR3 spells CATINGQGAAETQYF. The CDR3 DNA follows: TGTGCCACCATCAACGGACAGGGGGCGGCGGAGACCCAGTACTTC.